This T cell receptor beta chain was found in a study of cytomegalovirus exposure and HLA in healthy donors. In the study overall: An earlier analysis identified some 110 million unique TCR beta sequences in about 200 million T cells. The study's findings and limits: A later analysis reported that several of the most significant clusters appeared to be linked to common viral pathogens, among them Epstein-Barr virus. Some public TCRs appeared in many individuals, while most sequences were rare.

Germline values: CDR1 MNHEY, CDR2 SMNVEV (reference sequence). The CDR3 consists of 17 residues. The V segment lost 2 bases and the J segment 9 bases; nucleotides outside the gene matches: 16. The PCR ran on 60 Vbeta and 13 Jbeta primers. Clones were read by immunoSEQ multiplex PCR, and TCRdb kept only the in-frame ones, dropping some. The table shows fewer than 150,000 clones, with around three quarters occurring only once. On this clone itself: The antigen is not known.

The chain recombines TRBV27 with TRBJ2-5; 9 bases match TRBD1. Sample: PBMCs. The clonotype was recovered from a man aged 35 to 55 in good health and CMV-seropositive. The CDR3 region is CASSLRISGQGNQAQYF. DNA for the CDR3: TGTGCCAGCAGTTTAAGGATATCGGGACAGGGCAACCAGGCCCAGTACTTC.